This T cell receptor (beta chain) was observed in a study of cytotoxic CD8 clonotypes in ibrutinib-treated CLL. General study results and limits: Public clonotypes showed up rarely, and on treatment they shrank or held steady. Researchers report that baseline clonality outpaced age-matched healthy donors and tracked circulating CD8+ T-cell counts.

In its sample, this clone was seen once. What it recognizes is unknown. Method: immunoSEQ multiplex PCR; TCRdb's copy keeps in-frame clones and lacks some. Of some 15,000 clones in the sample, 55% to 80% were seen once. Trimming took off 1 base at V and 0 bases at J, with 8 bases between the two ends. This CDR3 is built from 15 residues. CDR1 LNHNV and CDR2 YYDKDF come from the germline V gene (reference sequence). The clonotype comes from a human donor with chronic lymphocytic leukemia. The rearrangement joins TRBV15 to TRBJ2-3; D uncertain. Sequencing was performed on PBMCs, taken before ibrutinib treatment. Here the CDR3 DNA reads TGTGCCACCAGCAGAGGGCCCGGAAGCACAGATACGCAGTATTTT. Protein sequence: CATSRGPGSTDTQYF.